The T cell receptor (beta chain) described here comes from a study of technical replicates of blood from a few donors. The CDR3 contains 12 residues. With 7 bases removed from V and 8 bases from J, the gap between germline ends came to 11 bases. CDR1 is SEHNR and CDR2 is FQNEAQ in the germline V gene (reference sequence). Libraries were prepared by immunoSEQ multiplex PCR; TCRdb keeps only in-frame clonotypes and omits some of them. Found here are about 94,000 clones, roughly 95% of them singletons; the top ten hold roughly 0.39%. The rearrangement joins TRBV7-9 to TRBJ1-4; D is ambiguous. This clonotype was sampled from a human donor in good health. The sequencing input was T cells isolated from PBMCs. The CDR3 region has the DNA TGTGCCAGCACTTTAACCAGGGAAAAACTGTTTTTT. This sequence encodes CASTLTREKLFF.